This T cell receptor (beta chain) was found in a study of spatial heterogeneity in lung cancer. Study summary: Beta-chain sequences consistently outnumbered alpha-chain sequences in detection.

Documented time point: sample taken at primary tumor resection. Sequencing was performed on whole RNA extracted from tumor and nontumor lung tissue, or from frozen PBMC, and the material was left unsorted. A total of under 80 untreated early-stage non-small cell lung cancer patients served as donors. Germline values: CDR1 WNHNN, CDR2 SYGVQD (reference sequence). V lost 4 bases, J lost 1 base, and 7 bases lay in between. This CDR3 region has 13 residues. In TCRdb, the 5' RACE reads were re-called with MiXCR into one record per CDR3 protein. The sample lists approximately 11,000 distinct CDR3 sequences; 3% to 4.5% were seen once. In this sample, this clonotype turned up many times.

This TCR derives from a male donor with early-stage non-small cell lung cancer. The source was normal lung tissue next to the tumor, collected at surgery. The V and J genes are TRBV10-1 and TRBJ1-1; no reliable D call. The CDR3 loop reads CASSVEQNTEAFF. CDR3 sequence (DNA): TGCGCCAGCAGTGTGGAGCAGAACACTGAAGCTTTCTTT.